The 18 T cell receptor beta chains reported below all come from one sample, sequenced in a study of identical twins. One entry per CDR3 protein results from TCRdb running MiXCR on the 5' RACE reads. The sample has some 320,000 distinct CDR3 sequences; 9% to 15% are singletons. These data were likewise used in another study, on yellow fever vaccine responses in identical twins.

Sequencing input: CD8+ T cells sorted from blood. The source is a woman aged 18-29 years in good health.

This clonotype was observed a handful of times. The genes are TRBV7-8 and TRBJ2-7, with TRBD2 as a possible D gene (5 bases). CDR1 and CDR2 from the germline V gene are SGHVS and FQNEAQ. The CDR3 extends over 13 amino acids. V was shortened by 0 bases and J by 5 bases, with 8 bases between the two germline ends. The CDR3 region is CASSLAPSHEQYF. The CDR3 DNA sequence: TGTGCCAGCAGCTTAGCGCCTAGCCACGAGCAGTACTTC.

The chain recombines TRBV2 with TRBJ1-2; no definite D call. The V gene's germline CDR1 is SNHLY and CDR2 FYNNEI. This CDR3 is built from 12 residues. V was shortened by 11 bases and J by 6 bases, with 16 bases between the two germline ends. The CDR3 DNA sequence: TGTGCCGACATCGACGGAAGAAATGGCTACACCTTC. Translated, it gives CADIDGRNGYTF. The variable domain in full, with the rest retrieved from reference TRBV2 and TRBJ1-2, is EPEVTQTPSHQVTQMGQEVILRCVPISNHLYFYWYRQILGQKVEFLVSFYNNEISEKSEIFDDQFSVERPDGSNFTLKIRSTKLEDSAMYFCADIDGRNGYTFGSGTRLTVV.

The table lists this clonotype with a few counts. The chain links TRBV4-1 to TRBJ2-5; D not resolved. The CDR3 totals 16 residues. In germline, CDR1 is MGHRA, CDR2 YSYEKL. The V end lost 0 bases, the J end lost 0 bases, and 11 bases lay between the germline ends. The CDR3 spells CASSQDPDGYQETQYF. CDR3 nucleotide sequence: TGCGCCAGCAGCCAAGATCCGGACGGGTACCAAGAGACCCAGTACTTC.

This sequence joins TRBV6-1 and TRBJ1-1, with TRBD1 identical over 9 bases. J was trimmed by 0 bases and V by 4 bases; bases with no gene match: 3. This CDR3 region has 15 residues. The germline V gene has CDR1 MNHNS and CDR2 SASEGT. The CDR3: CASSAQGAVNTEAFF. The DNA of the CDR3 is TGTGCCAGCAGTGCACAGGGGGCTGTGAACACTGAAGCTTTCTTT.

V usage is TRBV7-9 and J usage is TRBJ2-1; no reliable D call. Germline lookup yields CDR1 SEHNR and CDR2 FQNEAQ (reference sequence). The CDR3 contains 15 residues. Between the trimmed V and J ends, which lost 0 bases and 4 bases, there was a span of 10 bases. The chain's CDR3 is CASSLANGPYNEQFF. For the CDR3, the DNA is TGTGCCAGCAGCTTAGCGAACGGACCGTACAATGAGCAGTTCTTC. Full variable domain (rest looked up from reference TRBV7-9 and TRBJ2-1): DTGVSQNPRHKITKRGQNVTFRCDPISEHNRLYWYRQTLGQGPEFLTYFQNEAQLEKSRLLSDRFSAERPKGSFSTLEIQRTEQGDSAMYLCASSLANGPYNEQFFGPGTRLTVL.

This clonotype has at least ten counts. The chain carries TRBV27 and TRBJ1-1; 8 bases agree with TRBD1. J gave up 0 bases and V 5 bases, and 5 bases lay outside the gene matches. Germline CDR1 and CDR2: MNHEY and SMNVEV (reference sequence). This CDR3 spans 15 amino acids. CDR3 coding DNA: TGTGCCAGCAGTCCCCAGGGACAGGTGAACACTGAAGCTTTCTTT. It translates to CASSPQGQVNTEAFF.

In this sample, this clonotype turned up a few times. The J gene is TRBJ1-2, the V gene TRBV7-8; D possibly corresponds to TRBD1 (6 bases). The V gene's germline CDR1 is SGHVS and CDR2 FQNEAQ. The CDR3 has 15 amino acids. Deletions cut 1 base from V and 6 bases from J, with 15 bases between. The CDR3 DNA reads as TGTGCCAGCAGCTTAGGCCAAGGGGGAGTGAATGGCTACACCTTC. This encodes CASSLGQGGVNGYTF.

In this sample, this clonotype turned up many times. V usage is TRBV29-1 and J usage is TRBJ2-5; perhaps D is TRBD1 or TRBD2 (5 bases each). Trimming removed 7 bases at V and 1 base at J, with 13 bases between. This CDR3 is built from 13 residues. The germline gives CDR1 SQVTM, CDR2 ANQGSEA. CDR3 amino acids: CSGPGTAQETQYF. The CDR3 DNA reads as TGCAGCGGTCCCGGGACCGCCCAAGAGACCCAGTACTTC. The whole variable domain, filled in from reference TRBV29-1 and TRBJ2-5, reads SAVISQKPSRDICQRGTSLTIQCQVDSQVTMMFWYRQQPGQSLTLIATANQGSEATYESGFVIDKFPISRPNLTFSTLTVSNMSPEDSSIYLCSGPGTAQETQYFGPGTRLLVL.

V and J are TRBV20-1 and TRBJ2-5; possible D gene TRBD2, 5 bases. The V end lost 6 bases, the J end lost 4 bases, and 18 bases lay between the germline ends. Germline V gene data show CDR1 as DFQATT and CDR2 as SNEGSKA (reference sequence). The CDR3 extends over 14 amino acids. CDR3 amino acids: CSATGSHSGETQYF. CDR3 DNA sequence: TGCAGTGCCACGGGGAGCCATTCTGGAGAGACCCAGTACTTC.

The chain is built from TRBV3-1 and TRBJ2-7; D is ambiguous. The germline CDR1 and CDR2 sequences are LGHDT and YNNKEL (reference sequence). V lost 0 bases to trimming and J lost 2 bases, with 14 bases between them. This CDR3 is built from 16 residues. CDR3 nucleotides: TGTGCCAGCAGCCAAGAAGGCCCGAAGCCCACCTACGAGCAGTACTTC. The encoded protein is CASSQEGPKPTYEQYF.

This clonotype was counted only a few times. The chain is built from TRBV15 and TRBJ2-3; the match to TRBD2 covers 7 bases. CDR3 length: 15 residues. The V and J ends lost 5 bases and 1 base, in that order; junction bases with no gene match: 6. Germline CDR1 reads LNHNV; CDR2 reads YYDKDF (reference sequence). The CDR3 DNA reads TGTGCCACCAGCCCCGGGACTATGGGCACAGATACGCAGTATTTT. This encodes CATSPGTMGTDTQYF.

This clonotype was counted between two and nine times. J is TRBJ2-1 and V is TRBV27; possible D gene TRBD1, 6 bases. V was shortened by 6 bases and J by 5 bases, with 17 bases between the two germline ends. This CDR3 spans 15 amino acids. Germline V lookup: CDR1 MNHEY, CDR2 SMNVEV (reference sequence). The chain's CDR3 is CASSPGSGAHNEQFF. CDR3 coding DNA: TGTGCCAGCAGCCCGGGCTCAGGGGCCCACAATGAGCAGTTCTTC.

The chain links TRBV11-2 to TRBJ2-1; 16 bases fit TRBD2. CDR1 is SGHAT, CDR2 FQNNGV, per germline. V lost 0 bases, J lost 7 bases, and 6 bases stayed unmatched. The CDR3 length is 18 residues. This CDR3 is CASSLEGLAGGPWNEQFF. The CDR3 region has the DNA TGTGCCAGCAGCTTAGAGGGACTAGCGGGAGGGCCTTGGAATGAGCAGTTCTTC.

The chain recombines TRBV12-3 or TRBV12-4 with TRBJ2-6, with D perhaps TRBD1 (5 bases). V shed 5 bases and J shed 4 bases, with 9 bases lying between them. This CDR3 has 14 amino acids. DNA of the CDR3: TGTGCCAGCAGTAGGACAACCGGGGCCAACGTCCTGACTTTC. It specifies CASSRTTGANVLTF.

This clonotype has more than one count but fewer than ten. This chain links TRBV5-6 with TRBJ2-1, with D hard to call. The CDR3 runs 16 residues. V was clipped by 0 bases and J by 2 bases, with 12 bases between them. Germline CDR1 SGHDT, CDR2 YYEEEE. In DNA form, the CDR3 reads TGTGCCAGCAGCTTGGATCGACTGACAACCTACAATGAGCAGTTCTTC. Protein: CASSLDRLTTYNEQFF.

This clonotype has ten or more counts. The chain employs TRBV7-6 and TRBJ2-3; D is perhaps TRBD2 (7 bases). In germline, CDR1 is SGHVS, CDR2 FNYEAQ. The germline V and J ends were trimmed by 3 bases and 5 bases, with 18 bases remaining between them. The CDR3 spans 16 residues. The CDR3, as DNA: TGTGCCAGCAGCTTTGAGGTGGGGGGGCCTGAAGATACGCAGTATTTT. It encodes CASSFEVGGPEDTQYF.

This chain joins TRBV28 and TRBJ2-1, with no clear D. The germline V and J ends were trimmed by 6 bases and 2 bases, with 14 bases remaining between them. This CDR3 has 15 residues. Per the germline V gene, CDR1 is MDHEN and CDR2 is SYDVKM. The CDR3 sequence: CASRHAPVPYNEQFF. CDR3 DNA: TGTGCCAGCAGACATGCCCCTGTTCCCTACAATGAGCAGTTCTTC.

This clonotype was seen more than once but under ten times. The rearrangement uses TRBV20-1 and TRBJ2-1; 7 nucleotides line up with TRBD2. Germline-derived CDR1 and CDR2 are DFQATT and SNEGSKA (reference sequence). The CDR3 spans 14 residues. Trimming removed 3 bases from V and 3 bases from J; junction bases left unmatched: 5. The CDR3 protein is CSASGTTLYNEQFF. CDR3 sequence (DNA): TGCAGTGCTAGCGGGACTACTCTCTACAATGAGCAGTTCTTC.